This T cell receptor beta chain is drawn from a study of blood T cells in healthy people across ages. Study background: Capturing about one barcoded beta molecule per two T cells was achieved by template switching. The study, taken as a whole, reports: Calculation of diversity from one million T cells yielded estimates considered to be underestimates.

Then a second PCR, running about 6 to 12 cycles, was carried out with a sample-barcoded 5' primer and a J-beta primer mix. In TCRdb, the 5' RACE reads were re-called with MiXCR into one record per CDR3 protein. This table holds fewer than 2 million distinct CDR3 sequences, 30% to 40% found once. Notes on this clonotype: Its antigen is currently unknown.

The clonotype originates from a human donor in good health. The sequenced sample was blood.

The CDR3 DNA follows: TGCAGTGCTAGAGATCGGGTAGCGGGGGCTCATTTCTACGAGCGGTACTTC. Translating gives CSARDRVAGAHFYERYF. The chain joins TRBV20-1 to TRBJ2-4, with 9 bases lining up with TRBD2. The V gene end was trimmed by 0 bases and the J gene end by 15 bases; junction bases not matched to a gene: 21. The CDR3 consists of 17 residues. Germline V CDR1 and CDR2: DFQATT, SNEGSKA (reference sequence).